These T cell receptor beta chains were read from a single sample in a study of control samples from healthy donors and cancer patients. Here immunoSEQ multiplex PCR was the method, and the copy in TCRdb shows in-frame clones only, minus some. The repertoire includes 60,000 to 100,000 clones, around 91% of them detected once, and about 7.1% sits in the top ten. Source material: blood. Receptors were obtained from a man in his fifties or sixties in good health. CDR3s include the opening cysteine and the closing phenylalanine or tryptophan. The order of the fields is D gene, clone size, J gene, V gene, CDR3 protein, CDR3 DNA. D genes are given only for firm matches. Some rows mark clone size as missing; the rest say once, few, many or name a class of expanded clone.

d_gene: NA; abundance: NA; j_gene: TRBJ2-7; v_gene: TRBV19; CDR3aa: CASSRYSGSINEQYF; CDR3nt: TGTGCCAGTAGTCGCTATTCAGGGAGTATCAACGAGCAGTACTTC
d_gene: NA; abundance: NA; j_gene: TRBJ2-7; v_gene: TRBV5-6; CDR3aa: CASSLRGRAYEQYF; CDR3nt: TGTGCCAGCAGCTTGAGGGGCAGAGCCTACGAGCAGTACTTC
d_gene: NA; abundance: NA; j_gene: TRBJ1-5; v_gene: TRBV6-2/TRBV6-3; CDR3aa: CASSYIQDNQPQHF; CDR3nt: TGTGCCAGCAGTTATATACAGGACAATCAGCCCCAGCATTTT
d_gene: TRBD1; abundance: few; j_gene: TRBJ1-2; v_gene: TRBV5-6; CDR3aa: CASSLETGGEYYGYTF; CDR3nt: TGTGCCAGCAGCTTGGAGACAGGGGGCGAGTACTATGGCTACACCTTC
d_gene: TRBD1; abundance: NA; j_gene: TRBJ1-3; v_gene: TRBV5-1; CDR3aa: CASSRGQDSGNTIYF; CDR3nt: TGCGCCAGCAGCAGGGGACAGGACTCTGGAAACACCATATATTTT
d_gene: NA; abundance: NA; j_gene: TRBJ1-6; v_gene: TRBV19; CDR3aa: CASSKGKGNIHSPLHF; CDR3nt: TGTGCCAGTAGTAAGGGGAAGGGGAATATTCATTCACCCCTCCACTTT
d_gene: TRBD2; abundance: once; j_gene: TRBJ2-7; v_gene: TRBV6-6; CDR3aa: CASKIAGGYSYEQYF; CDR3nt: TGTGCCAGCAAAATAGCGGGGGGGTACTCCTACGAGCAGTACTTC
d_gene: NA; abundance: NA; j_gene: TRBJ1-1; v_gene: TRBV12-3/TRBV12-4; CDR3aa: CAGWAEAFF; CDR3nt: TGCGCCGGGTGGGCTGAAGCTTTCTTT
d_gene: TRBD1; abundance: NA; j_gene: TRBJ2-2; v_gene: TRBV10-3; CDR3aa: CAIRGTGGDTGELFF; CDR3nt: TGTGCCATCAGGGGGACAGGGGGGGACACCGGGGAGCTGTTTTTT
d_gene: NA; abundance: NA; j_gene: TRBJ1-2; v_gene: TRBV5-4; CDR3aa: CASNMGGAIFFDGYTF; CDR3nt: TGTGCCAGCAACATGGGGGGGGCGATTTTCTTCGATGGCTACACCTTC
d_gene: NA; abundance: NA; j_gene: TRBJ1-4; v_gene: TRBV27; CDR3aa: CASSFRREANEKLFF; CDR3nt: TGTGCCAGCAGTTTCCGGCGAGAGGCTAATGAAAAACTGTTTTTT
d_gene: NA; abundance: once; j_gene: TRBJ1-2; v_gene: TRBV25-1; CDR3aa: CASSESAWGAGRHGYTF; CDR3nt: TGTGCCAGCAGTGAATCTGCTTGGGGGGCAGGCCGACATGGCTACACCTTC
d_gene: NA; abundance: NA; j_gene: TRBJ1-2; v_gene: TRBV19; CDR3aa: CASSIDSLRGYTF; CDR3nt: TGTGCCAGTAGTATCGACAGCTTGAGAGGCTACACCTTC
d_gene: NA; abundance: NA; j_gene: TRBJ1-2; v_gene: TRBV3-1/TRBV3-2; CDR3aa: CASSQWFSGFNYGYTF; CDR3nt: TGTGCCAGCAGCCAATGGTTCTCGGGATTTAACTATGGCTACACCTTC
d_gene: NA; abundance: NA; j_gene: TRBJ2-7; v_gene: TRBV7-6; CDR3aa: CASSPGTDVWEQYF; CDR3nt: TGTGCCAGCAGCCCCGGGACGGACGTCTGGGAGCAGTACTTC
d_gene: NA; abundance: NA; j_gene: TRBJ1-5; v_gene: TRBV2; CDR3aa: CASRGTGMGPQHF; CDR3nt: TGTGCCAGCAGGGGAACAGGGATGGGGCCCCAGCATTTT
d_gene: TRBD2; abundance: NA; j_gene: TRBJ2-3; v_gene: TRBV12-3/TRBV12-4; CDR3aa: CASTLGGDTQYF; CDR3nt: TGTGCCAGCACCTTGGGGGGGGATACGCAGTATTTT
d_gene: TRBD2; abundance: few; j_gene: TRBJ2-1; v_gene: TRBV5-4; CDR3aa: CASSLVFSGGANEQFF; CDR3nt: TGTGCCAGCAGCTTGGTATTTAGCGGGGGGGCAAATGAGCAGTTCTTC
d_gene: TRBD1; abundance: NA; j_gene: TRBJ1-1; v_gene: TRBV6-5; CDR3aa: CASRATGVRNTEAFF; CDR3nt: TGTGCCAGCAGGGCGACAGGGGTTAGGAACACTGAAGCTTTCTTT
d_gene: TRBD2; abundance: NA; j_gene: TRBJ2-7; v_gene: TRBV19; CDR3aa: CASGILAGGVYEQYF; CDR3nt: TGTGCCAGTGGTATCCTAGCGGGGGGGGTCTACGAGCAGTACTTC
d_gene: NA; abundance: NA; j_gene: TRBJ1-2; v_gene: TRBV6-5; CDR3aa: CASSPDGNYGYTF; CDR3nt: TGTGCCAGCAGCCCCGACGGGAACTATGGCTACACCTTC
d_gene: NA; abundance: few; j_gene: TRBJ2-2; v_gene: TRBV2; CDR3aa: CASSEAGTGFGTGELFF; CDR3nt: TGTGCCAGCAGTGAAGCCGGTACGGGGTTTGGGACCGGGGAGCTGTTTTTT
d_gene: TRBD1; abundance: NA; j_gene: TRBJ1-2; v_gene: TRBV5-4; CDR3aa: CASRYPGGDGYTF; CDR3nt: TGTGCCAGCAGATACCCAGGGGGCGATGGCTACACCTTC
d_gene: NA; abundance: NA; j_gene: TRBJ1-2; v_gene: TRBV11-2; CDR3aa: CASSFPRGLGYGYTF; CDR3nt: TGTGCCAGCAGCTTCCCGAGGGGTCTGGGCTATGGCTACACCTTC
d_gene: TRBD2; abundance: NA; j_gene: TRBJ2-5; v_gene: TRBV2; CDR3aa: CASSDGRGQETQYF; CDR3nt: TGTGCCAGCAGTGATGGGAGGGGTCAAGAGACCCAGTACTTC
d_gene: NA; abundance: NA; j_gene: TRBJ1-1; v_gene: TRBV29-1; CDR3aa: CSVVAFGGANTEAFF; CDR3nt: TGCAGCGTCGTGGCCTTTGGGGGGGCAAACACTGAAGCTTTCTTT
d_gene: NA; abundance: once; j_gene: TRBJ1-2; v_gene: TRBV19; CDR3aa: CASSGFGEHGYTF; CDR3nt: TGTGCCAGTAGTGGGTTTGGGGAGCATGGCTACACCTTC
d_gene: NA; abundance: NA; j_gene: TRBJ2-7; v_gene: TRBV7-2; CDR3aa: CASSFESDLYEQYF; CDR3nt: TGTGCCAGCAGCTTTGAGTCAGACCTCTACGAGCAGTACTTC
d_gene: NA; abundance: NA; j_gene: TRBJ1-5; v_gene: TRBV19; CDR3aa: CASTDGNQPQHF; CDR3nt: TGTGCCAGTACGGACGGGAATCAGCCCCAGCATTTT
d_gene: TRBD1; abundance: NA; j_gene: TRBJ1-2; v_gene: TRBV15; CDR3aa: CATSRYRGRNYGYTF; CDR3nt: TGTGCCACCAGCCGCTACAGGGGACGGAACTATGGCTACACCTTC
d_gene: TRBD1; abundance: NA; j_gene: TRBJ2-3; v_gene: TRBV5-4; CDR3aa: CASSSGQRSTDTQYF; CDR3nt: TGTGCCAGCAGCTCGGGACAGAGGAGCACAGATACGCAGTATTTT
d_gene: TRBD1; abundance: NA; j_gene: TRBJ2-2; v_gene: TRBV11-2; CDR3aa: CASSPRTGPGGELFF; CDR3nt: TGTGCCAGCAGCCCCAGGACAGGGCCTGGCGGGGAGCTGTTTTTT
d_gene: NA; abundance: NA; j_gene: TRBJ1-2; v_gene: TRBV5-4; CDR3aa: CASSTRGYGYTF; CDR3nt: TGTGCCAGCTCCACCAGGGGCTATGGCTACACCTTC
d_gene: TRBD1; abundance: NA; j_gene: TRBJ2-3; v_gene: TRBV5-4; CDR3aa: CASSLETGGLDTQYF; CDR3nt: TGTGCCAGCAGCTTGGAGACAGGGGGGTTGGATACGCAGTATTTT
d_gene: NA; abundance: once; j_gene: TRBJ2-2; v_gene: TRBV2; CDR3aa: CASTLAPPPGELFF; CDR3nt: TGTGCCAGCACGCTCGCCCCCCCGCCTGGGGAGCTGTTTTTT
d_gene: TRBD2; abundance: once; j_gene: TRBJ2-7; v_gene: TRBV7-2; CDR3aa: CASSSPIGLAGGAYEQYF; CDR3nt: TGTGCCAGCAGCTCCCCTATTGGACTAGCGGGGGGCGCCTACGAGCAGTACTTC
d_gene: NA; abundance: NA; j_gene: TRBJ2-7; v_gene: TRBV4-1; CDR3aa: CASSHLEGSGGYEQYF; CDR3nt: TGCGCCAGCAGCCACTTGGAGGGCAGCGGTGGCTACGAGCAGTACTTC
d_gene: NA; abundance: NA; j_gene: TRBJ1-4; v_gene: TRBV3-1/TRBV3-2; CDR3aa: CASSQPALGGHPTELFF; CDR3nt: TGTGCCAGCAGCCAGCCCGCCCTCGGGGGGCATCCGACCGAACTGTTTTTT
d_gene: TRBD1; abundance: NA; j_gene: TRBJ2-4; v_gene: TRBV30; CDR3aa: CAAGQGARIVTKNIQYF; CDR3nt: TGTGCCGCAGGACAGGGGGCCCGTATAGTTACCAAAAACATTCAGTACTTC
d_gene: NA; abundance: NA; j_gene: TRBJ2-7; v_gene: TRBV18; CDR3aa: CASSRSPMYEQYF; CDR3nt: TGTGCCAGCTCTCGCTCACCCATGTACGAGCAGTACTTC
d_gene: NA; abundance: NA; j_gene: TRBJ2-5; v_gene: TRBV11-2; CDR3aa: CASSSLHVKTQYF; CDR3nt: TGTGCCAGCAGCTCCTTACATGTGAAGACCCAGTACTTC
d_gene: NA; abundance: NA; j_gene: TRBJ2-7; v_gene: TRBV5-6; CDR3aa: CASSVYRVGTREQYF; CDR3nt: TGTGCCAGCAGCGTATACAGGGTAGGGACGCGTGAGCAGTACTTC
d_gene: TRBD2; abundance: NA; j_gene: TRBJ2-7; v_gene: TRBV29-1; CDR3aa: CSGTSGGPYEQYF; CDR3nt: TGCAGCGGGACTAGCGGGGGACCCTACGAGCAGTACTTC
d_gene: NA; abundance: NA; j_gene: TRBJ2-2; v_gene: TRBV6-5; CDR3aa: CASSRLTRGGELFF; CDR3nt: TGTGCCAGCAGTCGACTCACCAGGGGAGGGGAGCTGTTTTTT
d_gene: NA; abundance: NA; j_gene: TRBJ2-3; v_gene: TRBV23-1; CDR3aa: CASILGPSTDTQYF; CDR3nt: TGCGCCAGCATCCTCGGGCCTAGCACAGATACGCAGTATTTT
d_gene: TRBD2; abundance: NA; j_gene: TRBJ2-3; v_gene: TRBV9; CDR3aa: CASSVLAGGAQTQYF; CDR3nt: TGTGCCAGCAGCGTCCTAGCGGGGGGGGCCCAGACGCAGTATTTT
d_gene: NA; abundance: NA; j_gene: TRBJ2-7; v_gene: TRBV15; CDR3aa: CATSRWGLTYEQYF; CDR3nt: TGTGCCACCAGCAGGTGGGGACTGACCTACGAGCAGTACTTC
d_gene: NA; abundance: once; j_gene: TRBJ1-1; v_gene: TRBV6-5; CDR3aa: CASSYSIGSRAFF; CDR3nt: TGTGCCAGCAGTTACTCGATAGGGAGTCGAGCTTTCTTT